This TCR beta chain comes out of a study of T cell responses to AZD1222 COVID-19 vaccine. In the case of this clone: Its cognate antigen is unknown.

Germline V lookup: CDR1 SNHLY, CDR2 FYNNEI. Trimming left V 1 base short and J 10 bases short, with 14 bases between. CDR3 length equals 14 residues. Study-level results: CD4 TCRs covered the whole spike, strongest at regions 160-218 and 743-854. Repertoires in all cases were sampled only once the peak T cell response had passed. White British donors predominated, females outnumbered males, and clonal diversity was possibly underestimated. Reports indicate that nearly half of spike-specific TCRs are directed at unmutated variant regions.

This table comes from immunoSEQ multiplex PCR, and its TCRdb copy is limited to in-frame clones, with some not included. Of 120,000 to 150,000 clones in the sample, 90% to 95% were seen once. This chain connects TRBV2 to TRBJ2-1; perhaps TRBD1 as D (5 bases). This sequence was found in an adult in good health. The sequenced sample was peripheral blood, obtained on day 0 of AZD1222 vaccination. CDR3 in amino acids: CASSEGTPSREQFF. The CDR3 DNA sequence: TGTGCCAGCAGTGAAGGGACACCCTCACGCGAGCAGTTCTTC.